This TCR beta chain was found in a study of T cells in Graves' hyperthyroidism and ophthalmopathy. RNA transcripts served as the template for amplifying TCR beta CDR3 regions. Initially, a first-round RT-PCR of the TCR CDR3 employed the HTBI primer set. TCRdb recomputed calls from the multiplex PCR reads with MiXCR, one row per CDR3 protein. The data show some 600,000 distinct CDR3 sequences, approximately 15% seen once. Ten or more counts support this clonotype. Germline trimming cut 4 bases from V and 4 bases from J; bases unmatched to any gene: 12. The CDR3 has 18 residues. CDR1 and CDR2 from the germline V gene are MNHEY and SVGEGT.

This sequence originates from a woman aged 25 to 39 with Graves' hyperthyroidism that later progressed to Graves' ophthalmopathy. The genes are TRBV6-2 or TRBV6-3 and TRBJ2-2; 10 bases fit TRBD1. Material: blood. CDR3 in amino acids: CASSLLPGQGSITGELFF. DNA for the CDR3: TGTGCCAGCAGTTTACTTCCGGGACAGGGGTCGATCACCGGGGAGCTGTTTTTT.